Sequencing of this T cell receptor (beta chain) was carried out in a study of cytomegalovirus exposure and HLA in healthy donors (dated by TCRdb to 2015 to 2018). For the study in its entirety: An earlier analysis of more than 550 of the donors reported 276 Gb of sequence data and around 100 million unique TCR beta sequences obtained from about 170 million T cells. Along with the approximately 600-subject first cohort, a separate validation cohort of 120 different subjects was used. The study profiled the T cell repertoires of 550 to 700 subjects by immunosequencing and related them to cytomegalovirus serostatus. A handful of DR-DQ haplotypes were handled as single units for association and clustering because linkage in the cohort was strong. To decide whether each TCR beta V gene segment behaved as functional or pseudogenic, an earlier analysis of 587 of the donors relied on high-throughput TCR beta sequencing. To predict cytomegalovirus infection status, the study combined high-throughput TCR immunosequencing, statistical association of individual TCRs with disease status, and machine learning. A later genetic analysis used genome-wide SNP genotypes for 398 of the 666 donors, treating that subset as a discovery cohort. In the later analysis, no new phenotypic data were used to find candidate immune exposures; instead, reliance was placed on TCR beta sequences and their occurrence across donors. A later analysis re-analyzed previously published TCR beta repertoires from approximately 700 donors and added high-resolution HLA genotyping to study TCR occurrence patterns. Of the roughly 400 genotyped donors, approximately 80% fell in the genetic ancestry cluster associated with self-reported Caucasian donors. The number of typed donors differed by locus: roughly 620-640 for A, B, C, DRB1 and DQB1; some 500 for DQA1; 606 for DPA1; and 400 to 480 for DPB1. HLA typing included class I and class II loci at four-digit resolution. Alongside the repertoire data, information on donor age, sex, ethnicity and CMV serostatus was compiled. Every discovery cohort repertoire had been produced on one sequencing platform. The study aimed to test whether cataloging public T cell receptors could reveal signatures of past pathogen exposure. Roughly 300 gigabases of sequencing data and 80 million or so unique TCR sequences were included in an early release covering over 600 HLA-typed donors. On average, roughly 250,000 unique TCR beta nucleotide sequences were sequenced per donor among a few hundred genotyped donors of the cohort, with roughly 18% of those sequences being non-productive.

V loses 3 bases at its end and J loses 7 bases; junction bases beyond the gene matches: 10. CDR3 length: 14 amino acids, cysteine to phenylalanine. Only CDR3 DNA is held: 42 bases, read in frame from base 1. As encoded in the germline V gene, CDR1 is SQVTM while CDR2 is ANQGSEA. Broader findings and caveats from the paper: Correlated functional status among segregating V segments might reflect linkage disequilibrium, but an unknown experimental factor could not be ruled out. A cluster of highly shared sequence variants was judged likely to represent a technical artifact of the sequencing pipeline. Assigning TCR associations to individual alleles was difficult when HLA alleles, especially DR and DQ, strongly co-occurred. According to the authors, the approach could potentially be generalized to other disease states and immunological phenotypes. Some IMGT-functional V segments, including TRBV6-2 and TRBV6-3, could not be distinguished by the 87-base-pair reads and were therefore excluded. In a later analysis, the rate of TCR association differed among HLA loci, with DRB1 alleles having the most associated TCRs and HLA-C alleles having the fewest. Compared with the roughly 670-donor mean, donors in an Asian-associated ancestry cluster had fewer N-insertions in productive TCRs, according to a later genetic analysis. The study gave a list of more than 150 TCR beta chains associated with cytomegalovirus. CMV serostatus was the only immune exposure information available for the cohort. This cohort had only TCR beta chains sequenced, and the lack of alpha or paired-chain data limited which features could be detected. Compared with equally common non-associated chains, HLA-associated TCR beta chains in a later analysis were more clonally expanded and had lower generation probabilities. An association between a missense DCLRE1C variant and V-gene and J-gene trimming of TCR beta chains was found in a later genetic analysis and replicated in an independent cohort. A further reported finding was that TCR beta sequences accurately predicted the HLA-A and HLA-B alleles for most subjects in the first cohort. Specific HLA alleles were associated with 15,000 to 20,000 TCR beta sequences at a false discovery rate of 0.05 in a later analysis. Sequencing depth was assumed to be roughly uniform across donors in the presence/absence analyses, though that assumption may not hold. Most CMV-associated TCR beta chains appeared to be HLA-restricted in a later analysis, and the HLA associations seemed to be driven largely by CMV exposure. In an earlier analysis of approximately 590 of the donors, most TCR beta V segments were observed in productive rearrangements about 90% or about 30% of the time, broadly matching IMGT annotations. In a later analysis, several top co-occurrence clusters were reported to appear linked to parvovirus B19, influenza, CMV and Epstein-Barr virus. Most TCR sequences were seen in very few donors, while some public TCRs were found in many individuals. A few of the identified cytomegalovirus-associated TCR beta chains were confirmed in vitro to be specific for cytomegalovirus antigens. Because counts were too low, 15 to 20 rarely observed V segments, including chromosome 9 orphons, were excluded from the earlier analysis of under 650 of the donors. Because HLA typing was missing for some donors at each locus, association tests included only the typed subset. In both the original and validation cohorts, the classifier was reported to diagnose cytomegalovirus status with high specificity and sensitivity.

The library was built by means of the immunoSEQ multiplex PCR assay. The multiplex PCR relied on a mix of 60 forward primers for TCR Vbeta segments and 13 reverse primers for TCR Jbeta segments. The CDR3 region of rearranged TCR beta genes was amplified from genomic DNA by a multiplex PCR assay. Amplified TCR beta libraries were sequenced as 87-base-pair reads on the Illumina HiSeq System. Under the source paper's analysis protocol: In a later analysis, roughly 80 million unique TCR beta chains were counted across the approximately 640 repertoires, and about 9.9 million of these chains were shared by at least two donors. Raw reads were error-corrected and collapsed into unique sequences by a nearest-neighbor algorithm in which closely related sequences were merged to remove PCR and sequencing errors. CDR3 sequences were aligned to IMGT reference sequences to assign V, D and J gene segments. Each retained sequence needed at least a six-nucleotide match to both a V gene segment and a J gene segment. A rearrangement was called productive if the CDR3 had no stop codons and remained in frame with V and J, and every other rearrangement was called non-productive. CDR3 was defined by IMGT convention, running from the second conserved V-encoded cysteine to the conserved J-encoded phenylalanine. The earlier analysis of roughly 590 of the donors excluded any sequence lacking an unambiguous match to a single V gene segment. In an earlier analysis of roughly 500 of the donors, V segments were called functional above 56.7% productive rearrangements and were called segregating when the between-donor standard deviation exceeded 5%. A statistical classification framework was built to diagnose cytomegalovirus status from the catalog of TCR beta chain sequences. V and J gene assignment, in a later analysis, came from comparing TCR nucleotide sequences with IMGT/GENE-DB human TR gene sequences. In a later analysis, CDR3 sequences and most-parsimonious VDJ recombination scenarios were assigned using the TCRdist pipeline. A later analysis defined each TCR beta chain by its CDR3 amino acid sequence plus V-gene family, and excluded reads lacking a unique V-gene family. A later analysis removed 500 to 600 highly shared, low-generation-probability nucleotide sequences to deal with suspected cross-contamination and a sequencing artifact. In a later analysis, a clonal expansion index for each public chain was calculated from normalized within-repertoire ranks of inferred template counts. In a later analysis, generation probabilities were computed with a VDJ recombination model fitted to out-of-frame rearrangements, and the resulting probabilities were checked against IGoR. A later analysis scored TCR-TCR, TCR-HLA and TCR-CMV co-occurrence with hypergeometric tests, applying a repertoire-size bias correction to TCR pairs. False discovery rates were estimated in a later analysis by permuting HLA or CMV assignments 20 times. In a later analysis, co-occurring TCRs were grouped using DBSCAN, and TCRdist sequence similarity was added for clustering within HLA-allele-positive subsets. Repertoires with fewer than 30,000 or more than 120,000 public chains were left out of co-occurrence clustering, as were about 5 repertoires with anomalous nucleotide sharing. Held by TCRdb, this immuneACCESS table contains in-frame sequences only and omits some clones. Under half of the omission traces to an unresolved V gene where checked; the cause of the rest is unknown. V, J and clone size were drawn from that table, and D and trimming were deduced from the DNA. This sample gives fewer than 200,000 clones in total; around 80% of them show up just once. The ten largest clones take up around 4.4% of the sample.

As for this clone: Its antigen is still unknown. Base qualities are missing; no much larger clone stands one base away.

In total, fewer than 750 healthy bone marrow donors made up the cohort. Cohort members were all nominally healthy when sampled, although unrecorded immune exposures were likely present. The donor tested CMV seropositive, placing the donor among the approximately 290 seropositive members of the cohort. Each donor provided a peripheral blood sample, and peripheral blood mononuclear cells were used for TCR beta sequencing. Genomic DNA extraction from the blood cell samples was performed with the Qiagen DNeasy Blood Extraction Kit. Input material: PBMCs. The chain is made from TRBV29-1 and TRBJ1-1; 8 bases in between match TRBD1. The TCR originated in a woman between 50 and 59 years old in good health and CMV-seropositive. Here the CDR3 is given as CSVEKSGQGFEAFF. The bases are TGCAGCGTTGAGAAGAGTGGACAGGGTTTTGAAGCTTTCTTT.